These 28 T cell receptor beta chains share one sample of origin, sequenced in a study of long-term antiretroviral therapy in people with HIV (dated by TCRdb to between 2021 and 2024). The immunoSEQ hsTCRB v3.0 assay was used at survey level resolution to sequence the TRB variable region. Sourced from immuneACCESS, this table was stored by TCRdb with only in-frame sequences that have V and J called. A share of the clones is absent; for the studies checked, an unresolved V gene accounts for under half, and the remainder has no known explanation. In this sample the table shows roughly 25,000 clones, 70% to 85% of which occur a single time. The ten largest clones represent about 5.8% of the sample. Sequencing was performed on unsorted PBMCs, taken 0.7 years before starting antiretroviral therapy. These receptors were obtained from a young man with HIV.

The chain has TRBV29-1 and TRBJ2-2, with a tentative D call TRBD1 (5 bases). CDR3 length: 12 amino acids. V lost 3 bases and J lost 7, with 9 bases in between. CDR1 and CDR2 from the germline V gene are SQVTM and ANQGSEA. This CDR3 reads CSVDGHGGELFF. The CDR3 region has the DNA TGCAGCGTTGATGGACATGGCGGGGAGCTGTTTTTT.

CDR3 sequence: CASSPGTLNTEAFF. Written as DNA, the CDR3 is TGTGCAAGCAGCCCAGGGACCCTGAACACTGAAGCTTTCTTT. The chain carries TRBV18 and TRBJ1-1; D may be TRBD1 (5 bases). The CDR3 is 14 amino acids. Per germline, CDR1 KGHSH and CDR2 LQKENI.

This clone was counted only a few times. The chain joins TRBV15 to TRBJ1-5; D may be TRBD1 (6 bases). Trimming took 5 bases from V and 2 from J, leaving 19 bases between them. Germline V gene sequence: CDR1 LNHNV, CDR2 YYDKDF (reference sequence). This CDR3 is built from 17 residues. CDR3 bases: TGTGCCACCAGCCTTCCCGTCAGGGGTTATGGCAATCAGCCCCAGCATTTT. Translation gives CATSLPVRGYGNQPQHF.

The chain joins TRBV27 to TRBJ2-7, with a possible D match to TRBD2 (8 bases). The CDR3 length is 15 residues. CDR1 is MNHEY, CDR2 SMNVEV, per germline (reference sequence). V was pared by 2 bases and J by 7 bases, with 18 bases between. The CDR3 protein is CASSLSSRGTSEQYF. The CDR3 nucleotides are TGTGCCAGCAGTTTAAGCTCCAGGGGGACTAGTGAGCAGTACTTC.

This clone was seen only once. The V and J genes are TRBV11-3 and TRBJ2-1; D not certain. CDR1 and CDR2 from the germline V gene are SGHNT and YENEEA. Trimming took off 1 base at V and 9 bases at J, with 7 bases between the two ends. CDR3 size: 12 residues. CDR3 sequence: CASSLGPREQFF. Written as DNA, the CDR3 is TGTGCCAGCAGCTTAGGCCCCCGTGAGCAGTTCTTC.

The chain uses TRBV5-1 and TRBJ1-6; D is unresolved. Per germline, CDR1 SGHRS and CDR2 YFSETQ. This CDR3 region has 15 residues. Between the trimmed V and J ends, which lost 3 bases and 4 bases, there was a span of 11 bases. The CDR3: CASSSSGGYNSPLHF. CDR3 sequence (DNA): TGCGCCAGCAGCTCGAGTGGTGGATATAATTCACCCCTCCACTTT. Supplemented by reference TRBV5-1 and TRBJ1-6, the full variable domain reads KAGVTQTPRYLIKTRGQQVTLSCSPISGHRSVSWYQQTPGQGLQFLFEYFSETQRNKGNFPGRFSGRQFSNSRSEMNVSTLELGDSALYLCASSSSGGYNSPLHFGNGTRLTVT.

The chain couples TRBV27 to TRBJ2-3; 7 nucleotides agree with TRBD1. V was clipped by 5 bases and J by 3 bases; unmatched bases: 8. Looked up from germline, CDR1 is MNHEY and CDR2 is SMNVEV (reference sequence). The CDR3 has 15 residues. The CDR3 region has the DNA TGTGCCAGCAGTGCGACAGGGATGGCTACAGATACGCAGTATTTT. Translated, it gives CASSATGMATDTQYF.

This clone has only a few counts. This sequence joins TRBV2 and TRBJ1-5; 7 bases are a match to TRBD1. J was trimmed by 7 bases and V by 3 bases; bases with no gene match: 6. Germline V gene sequence: CDR1 SNHLY, CDR2 FYNNEI. This CDR3 region has 14 residues. CDR3 protein: CASSDGAGGQPQHF. The CDR3 DNA sequence: TGTGCCAGCAGTGATGGGGCAGGGGGGCAGCCCCAGCATTTT.

V usage is TRBV7-9 and J usage is TRBJ2-5; D is perhaps TRBD1 (6 bases). Germline CDR1 and CDR2: SEHNR and FQNEAQ (reference sequence). The V gene lost 6 bases and the J gene lost 4 bases, with 12 bases spanning the gap. CDR3 length: 13 amino acids. CDR3: CASRPQGGETQYF. CDR3 coding DNA: TGTGCCAGCAGACCACAGGGTGGAGAGACCCAGTACTTC.

In this sample, this clone turned up once. The J gene is TRBJ1-3, the V gene TRBV9, with D unresolved. Trimming removed 5 bases from V and 4 bases from J, with 16 bases in between. This CDR3 is 15 amino acids long. CDR1 is SGDLS and CDR2 is YYNGEE in the germline V gene. The CDR3 region has the DNA TGTGCCAGCAGTGACGGGAAGCCTGGGGGAAACACCATATATTTT. Translation gives CASSDGKPGGNTIYF.

The chain couples TRBV10-1 to TRBJ2-7; TRBD2 might be the D (5 bases). This CDR3 has 15 residues. V gave up 4 bases and J gave up 0 bases, with 13 bases separating them. The germline V gene has CDR1 WNHNN and CDR2 SYGVQD (reference sequence). The CDR3 DNA sequence: TGCGCCAGCAGTGGGGGTAGCGAAACCTCCTACGAGCAGTACTTC. Residues: CASSGGSETSYEQYF.

The chain carries TRBV5-6 and TRBJ2-5, with 8 bases aligning to TRBD2. Trimming at V came to 0 bases and at J to 4 bases, leaving 5 bases not matched to a gene. The CDR3 is made up of 15 amino acids. Germline V gene sequence: CDR1 SGHDT, CDR2 YYEEEE. CDR3 coding DNA: TGTGCCAGCAGCTTGGCCTTCAGCGGGAGAGAGACCCAGTACTTC. This translates into CASSLAFSGRETQYF. Full variable domain (rest looked up from reference TRBV5-6 and TRBJ2-5): DAGVTQSPTHLIKTRGQQVTLRCSPKSGHDTVSWYQQALGQGPQFIFQYYEEEERQRGNFPDRFSGHQFPNYSSELNVNALLLGDSALYLCASSLAFSGRETQYFGPGTRLLVL.

This clone was detected only a few times. The chain is built from TRBV9 and TRBJ1-6, with D perhaps TRBD1 (5 bases). The CDR3 is 16 amino acids. V was shortened by 4 bases and J by 7 bases, with 18 bases between the two germline ends. Looked up from germline, CDR1 is SGDLS and CDR2 is YYNGEE. Here the CDR3 reads CASSPGGGPRNSPLHF. The CDR3 DNA sequence: TGTGCCAGCAGCCCCGGGGGAGGACCCCGCAATTCACCCCTCCACTTT.

This chain connects TRBV19 to TRBJ2-2; TRBD1 matches 10 bases. Looked up from germline, CDR1 is LNHDA and CDR2 is SQIVND (reference sequence). V was pared by 7 bases and J by 5 bases, with 13 bases of the junction left unmatched. The CDR3 sequence is 17 residues long. The CDR3 coding sequence is TGTGCCAGTAAGGGCCGGGACAGGGGTGGATGGACCGGGGAGCTGTTTTTT. This translates into CASKGRDRGGWTGELFF.

CDR3 in DNA: TGTGCCAGCAGCCCCGCGGGGGGGCTTGAGCAGTACTTC. Its protein product is CASSPAGGLEQYF. The chain joins TRBV7-7 to TRBJ2-7; 9 bases are shared with TRBD2. The J segment lost 7 bases and the V segment lost 5 bases, leaving 6 bases of the junction unmatched. Germline V gene data show CDR1 as SSHAT and CDR2 as FNYEAQ (reference sequence). CDR3 length: 13 residues. Full variable domain (rest looked up from reference TRBV7-7 and TRBJ2-7): GAGVSQSPRYKVTKRGQDVTLRCDPISSHATLYWYQQALGQGPEFLTYFNYEAQPDKSGLPSDRFSAERPEGSISTLTIQRTEQRDSAMYRCASSPAGGLEQYFGPGTRLTVT.

The rearrangement uses TRBV28 and TRBJ1-5, with 7 bases matching TRBD1. This CDR3 is 18 amino acids long. J was trimmed by 0 bases and V by 2 bases; bases with no gene match: 10. The germline V gene encodes CDR1 MDHEN and CDR2 SYDVKM. This chain's CDR3 is CASSLRRQGGYSNQPQHF. The CDR3, as DNA: TGTGCCAGCAGTTTAAGGCGACAGGGAGGTTATAGCAATCAGCCCCAGCATTTT.

The chain couples TRBV9 to TRBJ2-1, with 7 bases that match TRBD2. Per the germline V gene, CDR1 is SGDLS and CDR2 is YYNGEE. CDR3 length: 15 amino acids. The ends lost 2 bases at V and 3 bases at J; junction bases unmatched: 5. The CDR3 spells CASSVGTGGYNEQFF. In DNA form, the CDR3 reads TGTGCCAGCAGCGTTGGGACGGGGGGCTACAATGAGCAGTTCTTC.

This clone was detected only a few times. The V gene is TRBV10-2, the J gene TRBJ1-6, with D tentatively TRBD1 (6 bases). V was cut by 3 bases and J by 10 bases, with 13 bases left in between. CDR3 size: 14 residues. Germline values: CDR1 WSHSY, CDR2 SAAADI. CDR3 nucleotide sequence: TGCGCCAGCAGTGACAGGGGACCTGGATCACCCCTCCACTTT. Protein sequence: CASSDRGPGSPLHF.

V is TRBV7-2 and J is TRBJ2-2; maybe TRBD2 (7 bases). V gave up 5 bases and J gave up 7 bases, with 17 bases separating them. Germline CDR1 is SGHTA and CDR2 is FQGNSA. There are 15 residues in the CDR3. The CDR3 region is CASSPVRGRVGELFF. The CDR3 region has the DNA TGTGCCAGCAGCCCCGTGCGGGGGCGGGTCGGGGAGCTGTTTTTT.

This chain uses TRBV7-2 with TRBJ2-5, with 11 bases aligning to TRBD1. The CDR3 totals 13 residues. The V and J ends lost 4 bases and 7 bases, in that order; junction bases with no gene match: 2. From germline, CDR1 is SGHTA and CDR2 FQGNSA. The CDR3 DNA reads TGTGCCAGCAGCTGGGGACAGGGGGGGACCCAGTACTTC. It is translated as CASSWGQGGTQYF.

This sequence joins TRBV6-5 and TRBJ1-1; 8 nucleotides align to TRBD1. V was clipped by 3 bases and J by 4 bases; unmatched bases: 4. The CDR3 is 14 amino acids. From germline, CDR1 is MNHEY and CDR2 SVGAGI. CDR3 residues: CASSYSGGGTEAFF. In nucleotides, the CDR3 is TGTGCCAGCAGTTATTCAGGGGGCGGCACTGAAGCTTTCTTT.

The V gene is TRBV7-6, the J gene TRBJ2-7; 9 bases are a match to TRBD2. CDR1 is SGHVS, CDR2 FNYEAQ, per germline. The CDR3 consists of 14 residues. The V segment lost 5 bases and the J segment 2 bases; nucleotides outside the gene matches: 4. The CDR3: CASSPKREAYEQYF. As DNA, the CDR3 is TGTGCCAGCAGCCCCAAGCGGGAGGCCTACGAGCAGTACTTC.

This clone was seen a handful of times. The gene calls are TRBV30 and TRBJ1-5, with D uncertain. Trimming removed 3 bases at V and 1 base at J, with 16 bases between. The CDR3 loop spans 16 amino acids. Per the germline V gene, CDR1 is GTSNPN and CDR2 is SVGIG (reference sequence). CDR3 sequence (DNA): TGTGCCTGGAGCCAACCCGTCGTGGGGAGCAATCAGCCCCAGCATTTT. It encodes CAWSQPVVGSNQPQHF.

This clone was seen only a few times. This sequence joins TRBV27 and TRBJ2-1; 8 nucleotides align to TRBD2. Germline CDR1 and CDR2: MNHEY and SMNVEV (reference sequence). With 6 bases clipped from V and 2 bases from J, the junction kept 9 bases outside the gene matches. This CDR3 is 16 amino acids long. This chain's CDR3 is CASSLRLASAYNEQFF. In nucleotides, the CDR3 is TGTGCCAGCAGCCTACGACTAGCGTCAGCCTACAATGAGCAGTTCTTC.

The V gene is TRBV6-6, the J gene TRBJ1-1, with TRBD1 matching over 8 bases. V dropped 6 bases and J dropped 4; count of bases not matched to a gene: 4. Germline CDR1 MNHNY, CDR2 SVGAGI (reference sequence). The CDR3 sequence is 13 residues long. CDR3 amino acids: CASSKDRATEAFF. CDR3 sequence (DNA): TGTGCCAGCAGCAAGGACAGGGCCACTGAAGCTTTCTTT.

The V and J genes are TRBV6-6 and TRBJ2-2; D might be TRBD1 or TRBD2, each matching 5 bases. The CDR3 consists of 16 residues. The germline gives CDR1 MNHNY, CDR2 SVGAGI (reference sequence). V was cut by 8 bases and J by 6 bases, with 22 bases left in between. This chain's CDR3 is CASATLGARGPGELFF. The DNA of the CDR3 is TGTGCCAGCGCTACACTCGGGGCCCGGGGTCCCGGGGAGCTGTTTTTT.

As regards this clone: At one boundary the junction diverges from the germline segment, which might be a read error. V gene TRBV6-6 combines with J gene TRBJ2-5; TRBD2 aligns across 7 bases. The CDR3 totals 15 residues. Germline V lookup: CDR1 MNHNY, CDR2 SVGAGI (reference sequence). In DNA form, the CDR3 reads TGTGCCAGCAGATACTCGGGAGGAGGTCAAGAGACCCAGTACTTC. Translated: CASRYSGGGQETQYF.

V gene TRBV27 combines with J gene TRBJ1-5; D perhaps matches TRBD1 (5 bases). Trimming left V 9 bases short and J 5 bases short, with 17 bases between. The CDR3 is 14 amino acids. Germline CDR1 and CDR2: MNHEY and SMNVEV (reference sequence). The DNA for the CDR3 is TGTGCCAGTTCCGAAGGGGCGGCCCATCAGCCCCAGCATTTT. This codes for CASSEGAAHQPQHF.